The 15 T cell receptor beta chains below all came from one sample that was sequenced in a study of T cell responses to AZD1222 COVID-19 vaccine. The assay was immunoSEQ multiplex PCR, and TCRdb's table has in-frame clones only and misses some. The sample records around 80,000 clones, 70% to 90% being singletons. The sample here was peripheral blood, taken 28 days after the second AZD1222 dose. Every receptor here comes from an adult who received the AZD1222 COVID-19 vaccine.

The chain carries TRBV11-3 and TRBJ2-2; 8 positions match TRBD2. The length of the CDR3 is 20 residues. V trimming: 5 bases; J trimming: 2 bases; junction bases outside the gene matches: 19. Germline V lookup: CDR1 SGHNT, CDR2 YENEEA. CDR3 amino acids: CASSRSPPWAAGDNTGELFF. CDR3 bases: TGTGCCAGCAGCCGTTCCCCCCCTTGGGCAGCGGGGGACAACACCGGGGAGCTGTTTTTT.

J is TRBJ2-1 and V is TRBV30; no reliable D call. Trimming removed 1 base from V and 4 bases from J, with 5 bases in between. CDR3 length equals 12 residues. Germline CDR1 reads GTSNPN; CDR2 reads SVGIG (reference sequence). The CDR3, as DNA: TGTGCCTGGAGTGCCCGATACAATGAGCAGTTCTTC. It codes for CAWSARYNEQFF.

The chain is built from TRBV5-8 and TRBJ1-2; no clear D gene. This CDR3 region has 14 residues. The V gene's germline CDR1 is SGHTS and CDR2 YDEGEE. Trimming stripped 3 bases from V and 5 bases from J, with 14 bases between. In DNA, the CDR3 is TGTGCCAGCAGCTCACCTGGGGTTGCATATGGCTACACCTTC. This codes for CASSSPGVAYGYTF.

The chain combines TRBV12-3 or TRBV12-4 with TRBJ1-2; D remains unclear. This CDR3 spans 11 amino acids. V was shortened by 3 bases and J by 11 bases, with 10 bases between the two germline ends. DNA for the CDR3: TGTGCCAGCAGTTTCGGGAATACGTACACCTTC. It specifies CASSFGNTYTF.

This chain uses TRBV28 with TRBJ2-5, with D uncertain. The J call is uncertain, as TRBJ2-7 better fits the DNA end. CDR1 and CDR2 (germline): MDHEN, SYDVKM. The CDR3 has 15 residues. DNA for the CDR3: TGTGCCAGCAGTAGGGTCATCTTTAGCTCCTACGAGCAGTACTTC. It codes for CASSRVIFSSYEQYF.

This clone has just one count. This chain connects TRBV19 to TRBJ1-2, with a possible D match to TRBD1 (5 bases). V shed 3 bases and J shed 2 bases, with 7 bases lying between them. Germline V gene sequence: CDR1 LNHDA, CDR2 SQIVND (reference sequence). CDR3 size: 13 residues. Written as DNA, the CDR3 is TGTGCCAGTAGTATGAAGGGGAACTATGGCTACACCTTC. Amino acids: CASSMKGNYGYTF.

The CDR3 protein is CASSIPGTSGNTGELFF. DNA for the CDR3: TGTGCCAGCAGCATCCCCGGGACTAGCGGCAACACCGGGGAGCTGTTTTTT. The chain has TRBV9 and TRBJ2-2, with 11 bases fitting TRBD2. CDR3 length: 17 residues. The ends lost 4 bases at V and 2 bases at J; junction bases unmatched: 7. CDR1 is SGDLS, CDR2 YYNGEE, per germline.

This rearrangement joins TRBV28 to TRBJ1-3, with D tentatively TRBD1 (5 bases). The germline gives CDR1 MDHEN, CDR2 SYDVKM. Trimming took off 7 bases at V and 2 bases at J, with 6 bases between the two ends. The CDR3 runs to 12 residues. CDR3 nucleotides: TGTGCCAGCACAGGGACTGGAAACACCATATATTTT. It specifies CASTGTGNTIYF.

The chain combines TRBV15 with TRBJ1-3; 11 positions agree with TRBD1. The J segment lost 7 bases and the V segment lost 5 bases, leaving 4 bases of the junction unmatched. The CDR3 contains 14 residues. In germline, CDR1 is LNHNV, CDR2 YYDKDF (reference sequence). The CDR3 loop is CATSPRDRGNTIYF. CDR3 nucleotide sequence: TGTGCCACCAGCCCCAGGGACAGGGGGAACACCATATATTTT.

Written as DNA, the CDR3 is TGTGCCAGCAGCTTGGCAGGAACCTCTGGAAACACCATATATTTT. This encodes CASSLAGTSGNTIYF. The chain combines TRBV5-5 with TRBJ1-3; unclear D gene. The CDR3 consists of 15 residues. V was cut by 0 bases and J by 0 bases, with 7 bases left in between. Germline V gene lookup returns CDR1 SGHKS and CDR2 YYEKEE (reference sequence).

CDR3: CASSYIVTDHTEAFF. CDR3 nucleotides: TGTGCCAGCAGTTACATAGTGACGGACCACACTGAAGCTTTCTTT. The chain has TRBV6-5 and TRBJ1-1; the D is unclear. Germline V gene data show CDR1 as MNHEY and CDR2 as SVGAGI. Trimming took off 2 bases at V and 3 bases at J, with 13 bases between the two ends. The CDR3 length is 15 residues.

This sequence joins TRBV9 and TRBJ2-5; tentative D call: TRBD1 (5 bases). V lost 0 bases and J lost 5, with 8 bases in between. Germline lookup yields CDR1 SGDLS and CDR2 YYNGEE. The CDR3 length is 13 residues. The DNA of the CDR3 is TGTGCCAGCAGCGTAGAGGGGCGCGAGACCCAGTACTTC. Its protein product is CASSVEGRETQYF.

The chain joins TRBV19 to TRBJ1-5; 8 bases align to TRBD1. V shed 5 bases, J shed 7 bases, and the junction held 7 bases outside the gene matches. CDR3 length: 14 amino acids. Per germline, CDR1 LNHDA and CDR2 SQIVND (reference sequence). The CDR3 spells CASSSQGGGQPQHF. For the CDR3, the DNA is TGTGCCAGTAGTTCACAGGGGGGAGGCCAGCCCCAGCATTTT.

The chain carries TRBV10-2 and TRBJ1-3; the D is unclear. V shed 9 bases and J shed 8 bases, with 14 bases lying between them. CDR1 WSHSY and CDR2 SAAADI come from the germline V gene. This CDR3 is built from 12 residues. The CDR3 here is CASTRLGDTIYF. The CDR3 nucleotides are TGCGCCAGTACCCGACTGGGTGACACCATATATTTT.

The rearrangement joins TRBV7-8 to TRBJ2-7, with 8 bases that match TRBD2. The length of the CDR3 is 16 residues. CDR1 and CDR2 from the germline V gene are SGHVS and FQNEAQ. V was pared by 1 base and J by 7 bases, with 12 bases of the junction left unmatched. This chain's CDR3 is CASSLGRERGFEEQYF. The CDR3 nucleotides are TGTGCCAGCAGCTTAGGAAGGGAGCGGGGGTTTGAGGAGCAGTACTTC.